This passage covers 3 T cell receptor beta chains from one sample sequenced in a study of blood T cell repertoires in COVID-19 (dated by TCRdb to 2020 to 2021). Libraries were prepared through the immunoSEQ multiplex PCR assay. TCRdb re-hosts the immuneACCESS table, in-frame sequences only. Its copies lack some clones; in the studies checked, an unresolved V gene accounts for under half of them, and the cause for the rest is not known. The sample table records about 290,000 clones; around 92% of these occur just once. The ten largest make up 11% of the sample. Sequenced input: peripheral blood. Receptors were obtained from a woman in her 30s with COVID-19, enrolled during active disease.

The CDR3 nucleotides are TGTGCCAGCAGCGTAAACAGGGCCCTGCCCTATGGCTACACCTTC. Amino acids: CASSVNRALPYGYTF. The chain has TRBV9 and TRBJ1-2; weak D call: TRBD1 (6 bases). Trimming shortened V by 1 base and J by 4 bases, and 14 bases separated the two germline ends. Germline values: CDR1 SGDLS, CDR2 YYNGEE. The CDR3 is 15 amino acids.

The rearrangement joins TRBV12-3 or TRBV12-4 to TRBJ1-2, with 7 bases lining up with TRBD1. The CDR3 is 12 amino acids. V shed 5 bases and J 6 bases; nucleotides not matched to a gene: 3. The CDR3 sequence is CASSLTGDGYTF. The CDR3 region has the DNA TGTGCCAGCAGTCTTACAGGGGATGGCTACACCTTC.

The V call is TRBV27, the J call TRBJ2-1; TRBD2 agrees at 8 bases. Germline trimming cut 7 bases from V and 9 bases from J; bases unmatched to any gene: 8. CDR1 MNHEY and CDR2 SMNVEV come from the germline V gene (reference sequence). The CDR3 runs 13 residues. As DNA, the CDR3 is TGTGCCAGCATGGTTTCGGGGGGGATTGAGCAGTTCTTC. Protein sequence: CASMVSGGIEQFF.